This entry features one T cell receptor (beta chain) sequence. Its antigen remains unidentified. cDNA serving as the sequencing template came from extracted, reverse transcribed RNA. The method was immunoSEQ multiplex PCR; TCRdb's version includes in-frame clones alone and lacks a portion of them. This repertoire shows about 100,000 clones, almost 60% found once; its top ten account for roughly 19%. The V and J ends lost 2 bases and 3 bases respectively, with 9 bases between them. Germline V gene lookup returns CDR1 SGHDT and CDR2 YYEEEE. CDR3 length equals 15 residues. The sample belongs to a study of CD8+ T cells in alopecia areata. Study-level points and caveats: Scalp samples also contribute reads from the resident alphabeta T cells found in normal skin. Normal scalp had lower clonality than lesional scalp, with alopecia totalis/universalis lesions showing this most strongly.

Sequencing used CD8+ T cells sorted from blood. This clonotype was sampled from a human donor in good health. This chain uses TRBV5-6 with TRBJ1-6; TRBD1 might be the D (5 bases). As DNA, the CDR3 is TGTGCCAGCAGCTTTGGCGGGGGCTATAATTCACCCCTCCACTTT. As protein: CASSFGGGYNSPLHF. The whole variable domain, filled in from reference TRBV5-6 and TRBJ1-6, reads DAGVTQSPTHLIKTRGQQVTLRCSPKSGHDTVSWYQQALGQGPQFIFQYYEEEERQRGNFPDRFSGHQFPNYSSELNVNALLLGDSALYLCASSFGGGYNSPLHFGNGTRLTVT.